The subject of this entry is one TCR beta chain. Method: immunoSEQ multiplex PCR; TCRdb's copy keeps in-frame clones and lacks some. The sample contains 400,000 to 550,000 clones, about 85% of which appear only once. Study members were between about 18 and 100 years old and lived in 25 or so US regions. Participants' own reports of clinical history determined their cohort assignment. This sample is part of a study of blood T cell repertoires in COVID-19. For the study at large: COVID-19 samples collected from the United States, Italy and Spain covered acute and convalescent phases.

Sequenced: PBMCs or T cells enriched from blood (not recorded which). The receptor was derived from a young woman with acute COVID-19.

The CDR3 loop reads CASSTGTSSSSYNEQFF. CDR3 nucleotides: TGTGCCAGCAGCACGGGGACTAGCAGCAGCTCCTACAATGAGCAGTTCTTC. The chain recombines TRBV5-8 with TRBJ2-1, with 9 bases lining up with TRBD2. Germline-derived CDR1 and CDR2 are SGHTS and YDEGEE. Trimming at V came to 4 bases and at J to 0 bases, leaving 8 bases not matched to a gene. CDR3 length equals 17 residues.